The 12 T cell receptor beta chains presented below share a single source sample, sequenced in a study of regulatory T cells in long-lasting Graves disease. The sample's time point: newly diagnosed GD, antithyroid drugs for less than 3 months. Extracted PBMC RNA gave rise to the TCR library. In building TCR beta libraries, iRepertoire HTBI primers were used together with Arm-PCR of CDR3 regions. MiXCR was run by TCRdb on the multiplex PCR reads, yielding one entry per CDR3 protein. Found here are about 560,000 distinct CDR3 sequences, 15% to 20% of them singletons; the top ten hold about 12%. A further study also used this sample, focusing on T cells in Graves' hyperthyroidism and ophthalmopathy.

The sample here was peripheral blood mononuclear cells (PBMCs), taken at new diagnosis, from a patient treated with antithyroid drugs. Every receptor here comes from a man aged 18 to 29 with Graves disease.

The rearrangement joins TRBV4-1 to TRBJ2-1; tentative D call: TRBD2 (5 bases). The germline V gene encodes CDR1 MGHRA and CDR2 YSYEKL. CDR3 length: 16 amino acids. With 0 bases removed from V and 3 bases from J, the gap between germline ends came to 12 bases. The CDR3 region has the DNA TGCGCCAGCAGCCAAGAGGTGCCTAGCTTCTACAATGAGCAGTTCTTC. Protein: CASSQEVPSFYNEQFF.

This clonotype has at least ten counts. The CDR3 spells CASKAGAATYEQYF. The DNA for the CDR3 is TGTGCCAGTAAGGCCGGGGCAGCTACCTACGAGCAGTACTTC. This chain joins TRBV6-1 and TRBJ2-7; either TRBD1 or TRBD2 may fit D (5 bases each). V lost 9 bases to trimming and J lost 2 bases, with 17 bases between them. The germline V gene has CDR1 MNHNS and CDR2 SASEGT. CDR3 size: 14 residues.

This clonotype was counted only a few times. V gene TRBV11-1 combines with J gene TRBJ2-1; D assignment may be TRBD1 or TRBD2 (5 bases each). Germline CDR1 SGHAT, CDR2 FQDESV (reference sequence). V was shortened by 5 bases and J by 7 bases, with 21 bases between the two germline ends. The CDR3 spans 16 residues. The CDR3 bases are TGTGCCAGCAGCCCTAAGGGGCTAGAGGGACCTAATGAGCAGTTCTTC. Translated, it gives CASSPKGLEGPNEQFF.

This clonotype occurred many times. The chain employs TRBV11-2 and TRBJ2-7; D not resolved. Trimming took 5 bases from V and 6 from J, leaving 11 bases between them. There are 12 residues in the CDR3. The germline V gene encodes CDR1 SGHAT and CDR2 FQNNGV. The CDR3 DNA reads TGTGCCAGCAGCCATAATCGGGCCGAGCAGTACTTC. Translating gives CASSHNRAEQYF.

The chain recombines TRBV5-5 with TRBJ1-1, with a tentative D call TRBD1 (5 bases). Per the germline V gene, CDR1 is SGHKS and CDR2 is YYEKEE (reference sequence). The CDR3 runs 14 residues. Trimming left V 4 bases short and J 1 base short, with 11 bases between. The CDR3 protein is CASSQGRENTEAFF. DNA of the CDR3: TGTGCCAGCAGCCAGGGACGGGAGAACACTGAAGCTTTCTTT.

With regard to this clonotype: With a much larger clone just one base away, this may be a read error. The CDR3 sequence is CASSYSRAGTRPEKLFF. CDR3 DNA: TGTGCCAGCAGTTACTCGAGGGCCGGGACTCGACCGGAAAAACTGTTTTTT. This chain links TRBV6-2 or TRBV6-3 with TRBJ1-4; perhaps TRBD1 as D (5 bases). The CDR3 is made up of 17 amino acids. Looked up from germline, CDR1 is MNHEY and CDR2 is SVGEGT. Trimming took 0 bases from V and 8 from J, leaving 19 bases between them.

Turning to this clonotype: This clone may be a read error of a much larger clone one base away. The J gene is TRBJ2-1, the V gene TRBV20-1; D may be TRBD1 (5 bases). Trimming took off 6 bases at V and 13 bases at J, with 25 bases between the two ends. Per the germline V gene, CDR1 is DFQATT and CDR2 is SNEGSKA (reference sequence). The CDR3 loop spans 14 amino acids. The CDR3 is CSAVVTAHQETQFF. The CDR3 DNA is TGCAGTGCCGTCGTGACAGCACACCAAGAGACCCAGTTCTTC.

The table lists this clonotype with many counts. This chain uses TRBV6-1 with TRBJ2-7; 14 positions agree with TRBD2. The CDR3 extends over 15 amino acids. Per the germline V gene, CDR1 is MNHNS and CDR2 is SASEGT. Trimming cost V 4 bases and J 4 bases; bases outside gene matches: 3. The chain's CDR3 is CASSGGLAGAYEQYF. The DNA for the CDR3 is TGTGCCAGCAGTGGGGGACTAGCGGGAGCGTACGAGCAGTACTTC.

This clonotype turned up a few times. The chain is built from TRBV14 and TRBJ1-5, with D possibly TRBD1 on 6 matching bases. CDR1 SGHDN and CDR2 FVKESK come from the germline V gene. Trimming took off 6 bases at V and 6 bases at J, with 18 bases between the two ends. The CDR3 has 15 residues. In DNA form, the CDR3 reads TGTGCCAGCAGTAAGGGGAGGGGGGCTCGTCAGCCCCAGCATTTT. Translated, it gives CASSKGRGARQPQHF. Using reference TRBV14 and TRBJ1-5 for the parts outside the CDR3, the full variable domain is EAGVTQFPSHSVIEKGQTVTLRCDPISGHDNLYWYRRVMGKEIKFLLHFVKESKQDESGMPNNRFLAERTGGTYSTLKVQPAELEDSGVYFCASSKGRGARQPQHFGDGTRLSIL.

Many counts were recorded for this clonotype. This chain joins TRBV20-1 and TRBJ2-5; tentatively, D is TRBD2 (7 bases). The CDR3 totals 15 residues. Trimming stripped 0 bases from V and 5 bases from J, with 16 bases between. Germline V gene lookup returns CDR1 DFQATT and CDR2 SNEGSKA (reference sequence). CDR3: CSAREQGGSGETQYF. CDR3 DNA sequence: TGCAGTGCTAGAGAACAGGGAGGTAGCGGGGAGACCCAGTACTTC.

The sample holds many counts of this clonotype. This chain uses TRBV7-9 with TRBJ2-5; TRBD1 matches at 9 bases. This CDR3 has 12 residues. Germline assignment: CDR1 SEHNR and CDR2 FQNEAQ (reference sequence). The junction had 10 bases not matched to a gene; V was cut back by 7 bases and J by 13 bases. CDR3 residues: CASTDLEGQGYF. In DNA form, the CDR3 reads TGTGCCAGCACCGATCTCGAGGGACAGGGGTACTTC.

This clonotype was picked up a small number of times. The chain uses TRBV5-4 and TRBJ2-7, with 8 bases aligning to TRBD1. CDR1 is SGHNT, CDR2 YYREEE, per germline (reference sequence). This CDR3 comprises 18 residues. The junction had 12 bases not matched to a gene; V was cut back by 1 base and J by 0 bases. The CDR3 DNA reads as TGTGCCAGCAGCTTGTTGTCTTCGAGGACAGGGAGCTCCTACGAGCAGTACTTC. Amino acid sequence: CASSLLSSRTGSSYEQYF.